This TCR beta chain was sequenced during a study of tumor-infiltrating lymphocytes in primary liver carcinoma (TCRdb year 2017). About the full investigation: The five patients, three men and two women aged 30 to 69 years, had hepatocellular carcinoma (four) or combined HCC and intrahepatic cholangiocarcinoma (one). To link TCRbeta repertoire diversity with the local molecular phenotype, the 25 tumor region samples were profiled using Agilent mRNA microarrays. Each sample produced roughly 3.5 to 7.13 million productive TCRbeta reads, and read depth showed no significant difference between tissue types. Reproducibility between technical replicate repertoires was high, with correlation coefficients above 0.98 and mean shared-clone rates around 0.88. Tumors of the five patients were stage T1-T3 N0M0 with maximum diameters of 4.2 to 10 cm. TCRbeta repertoire sequencing covered 35 specimens from 5 patients: 25 tumor regions, 5 adjacent noncancerous liver tissues and 5 peripheral blood samples. TCRbeta repertoire sequencing, expression microarrays and whole-exome sequencing were combined in the study across five regions of each liver tumor, with adjacent normal tissue and blood also included.

Reading from cysteine to phenylalanine, the CDR3 counts 15 amino acids. This entry keeps only the CDR3 DNA: 45 bases, framed from base 1. The CDR1 and CDR2 encoded by the germline V gene are MGHRA and YSYEKL. Concerning this clonotype itself: What antigen it recognizes has not been identified. An end of the junction does not agree with germline; a read error may underlie this.

Without any cell sorting, total RNA and DNA were co-extracted from 20-30 mg of bulk tissue using the AllPrep DNA/RNA mini kit. Roughly five patients with histopathologically diagnosed primary liver carcinoma underwent surgical resection in China between November 2015 and early 2016. At the time of sampling, the patients were treatment-naive and had chronic HBV infection. Five spatially separated regions were sampled from each tumor: the superior, inferior, left-lateral and right-lateral poles, plus the tumor centre. Histological examination found more than 90% viable tumor cells in every tumor sample. Pieces of fresh tumor and adjacent tissue were cut in half, with one half kept in RNAlater at -80 degrees C and the other half sent for histology. Using a constant-region primer and ProtoScript II reverse transcriptase, TCRbeta-specific cDNA was reverse-transcribed from 500 ng total RNA. Three nested multiplex PCR rounds, following a slightly modified ARM-PCR procedure, were used to build the TCRbeta libraries. Each of the first two PCR rounds ran for approximately 10 cycles using multiplex TRBV1-TRBV30 forward primers together with a Cbeta reverse primer. Sample barcodes and Illumina adapters were attached in a final 25-cycle PCR using Deep VentR polymerase. Before sequencing, amplicons of 200-500 bp were purified from gel using a QIAquick gel extraction kit. An Illumina HiSeq 2500 was used to sequence the TCRbeta amplicons, generating 250-bp paired-end reads. Per the authors' processing: Reads were quality-trimmed with Trimmomatic v0.33, and paired reads were merged with FLASH v1.2.11 to recover full CDR3 sequences. V, D and J germline segments were assigned to the rearranged TCRbeta sequences by MiGEC v1.2.1b. Clonotype statistics and Shannon-Wiener diversity indices were computed with VDJtools v1.0.0. To cut down on sampling bias, every analysis after diversity analysis relied on just the 250 most abundant clonotypes from each sample. TCRdb trimmed the raw reads at Q25, called clones with MiXCR and kept productive beta chains. One record per CDR3 amino acid sequence lists the most common genes and DNA. These V and J calls rely on TCRdb rather than the paper's analysis. The sample table shows some 100,000 distinct CDR3 sequences, and about 63% are seen once. The ten largest account for more than 10% of the sample.

Paper-wide results and their limitations: Only the TCR beta chain was sequenced, so true repertoire diversity is likely underestimated because unpaired alpha chains were not captured. Bulk unsorted samples precluded comparing CD4+ and CD8+ T cell repertoires. Repertoire overlap was higher between tumor regions (mean about 36%) than tumor-adjacent (approximately 17%) or tumor-blood (about 15%) pairs, consistent with antigen-driven expansion. A significantly larger repertoire fraction was made up by the top 250 clones in tumors than in blood (p = 0.039). Only roughly 8-25% of top clones appeared in all five regions of a tumor, which suggests that tumor-infiltrating T cells are spatially heterogeneous. With just a few patients in the study, the authors point out that the findings should be validated in a larger study.

This sequence originates from a woman in her sixties with primary liver carcinoma and hepatitis B virus infection. Specimen: liver tumor tissue from sampling region 2. Read against the paper, the sample's cell subset or site label means: tumor region T2, inferior pole. The chain couples TRBV4-1 to TRBJ1-5, with the D gene uncertain. Here the CDR3 is given as CVSSPIHGQNQPQHF. The DNA reads as follows: TGCGTCAGCAGTCCAATACACGGGCAGAATCAGCCCCAGCATTTT.